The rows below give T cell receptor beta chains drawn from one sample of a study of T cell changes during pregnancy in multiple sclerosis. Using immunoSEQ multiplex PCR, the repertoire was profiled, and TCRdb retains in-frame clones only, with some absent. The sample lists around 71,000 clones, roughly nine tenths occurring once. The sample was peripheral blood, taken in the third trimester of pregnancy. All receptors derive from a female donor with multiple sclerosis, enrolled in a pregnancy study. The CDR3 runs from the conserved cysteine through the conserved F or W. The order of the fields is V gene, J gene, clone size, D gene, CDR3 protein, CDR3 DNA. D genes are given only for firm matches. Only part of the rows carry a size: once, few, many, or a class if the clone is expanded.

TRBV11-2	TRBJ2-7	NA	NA	CASSLDLLGYEQYF	TGTGCCAGCAGCTTAGATCTTCTAGGCTACGAGCAGTACTTC
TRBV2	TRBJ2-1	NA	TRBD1	CASSRDRVNEQFF	TGTGCCAGCAGCCGGGACAGGGTCAATGAGCAGTTCTTC
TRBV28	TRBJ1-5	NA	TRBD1	CASRGQGAGNQPQHF	TGTGCCAGCAGGGGACAGGGGGCGGGGAATCAGCCCCAGCATTTT
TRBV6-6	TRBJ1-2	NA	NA	CASTLGAMGYTF	TGTGCCAGCACCCTAGGGGCTATGGGCTACACCTTC
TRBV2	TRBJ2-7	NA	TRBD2	CASSVATSGAKTSYEQYF	TGTGCCAGCAGTGTTGCGACTAGCGGGGCAAAAACCTCCTACGAGCAGTACTTC
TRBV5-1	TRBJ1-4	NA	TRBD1	CASSLYRGNNEKLFF	TGCGCCAGCAGCCTTTACAGGGGCAATAATGAAAAACTGTTTTTT
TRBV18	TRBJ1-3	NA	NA	CASSPSPTASGNTIYF	TGTGCCAGCTCACCCTCCCCGACTGCATCTGGAAACACCATATATTTT
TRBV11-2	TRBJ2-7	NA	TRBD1	CASSATPGQPPYEQYF	TGTGCCAGCAGCGCCACGCCGGGACAGCCTCCCTACGAGCAGTACTTC
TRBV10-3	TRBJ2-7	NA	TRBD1	CAISGTGTGVSYEQYF	TGTGCCATCAGTGGTACCGGGACAGGGGTCTCCTACGAGCAGTACTTC
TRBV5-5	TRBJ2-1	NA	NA	CASSLAVDYTYNEQFF	TGTGCCAGCAGCTTGGCGGTGGACTACACGTACAATGAGCAGTTCTTC
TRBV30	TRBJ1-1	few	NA	CAWSVLSGTEAFF	TGTGCCTGGAGTGTACTAAGCGGCACTGAAGCTTTCTTT
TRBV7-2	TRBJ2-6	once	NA	CASSLSPSGANVLTF	TGTGCCAGCAGCCTTTCTCCCTCTGGGGCCAACGTCCTGACTTTC
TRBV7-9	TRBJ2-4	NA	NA	CASTSQRGSAKNIQYF	TGTGCCAGCACCTCTCAACGGGGTTCAGCCAAAAACATTCAGTACTTC
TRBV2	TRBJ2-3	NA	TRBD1	CASSPRQGSDTQYF	TGTGCCAGCAGCCCGCGACAGGGTTCAGATACGCAGTATTTT
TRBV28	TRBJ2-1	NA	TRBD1	CASSPPAKGQDEQFF	TGTGCCAGCAGTCCCCCTGCCAAGGGACAGGATGAGCAGTTCTTC
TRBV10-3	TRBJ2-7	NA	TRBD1	CAIGSGGGEQYF	TGTGCCATCGGATCAGGGGGCGGCGAGCAGTACTTC
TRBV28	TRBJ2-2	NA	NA	CASRSRLLRELFF	TGTGCCAGCAGGTCGCGTCTACTTAGGGAGCTGTTTTTT
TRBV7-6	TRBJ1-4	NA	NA	CASSLGDTPGPGEKLFF	TGTGCCAGCAGCTTAGGGGACACTCCCGGTCCAGGCGAAAAACTGTTTTTT
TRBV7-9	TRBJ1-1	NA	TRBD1	CASSLRQGNTEAFF	TGTGCCAGCAGCCTTCGACAGGGGAACACTGAAGCTTTCTTT
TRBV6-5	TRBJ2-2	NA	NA	CASSYDSLNTGELFF	TGTGCCAGCAGTTACGACAGCCTAAACACCGGGGAGCTGTTTTTT
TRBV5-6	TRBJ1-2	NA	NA	CASSRGQRPAGYTF	TGTGCCAGCAGCCGAGGACAGAGGCCCGCTGGCTACACCTTC
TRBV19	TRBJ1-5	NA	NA	CASSMKSGVNQPQHF	TGTGCCAGTAGTATGAAATCCGGGGTGAATCAGCCCCAGCATTTT
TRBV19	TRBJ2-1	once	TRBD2	CASSITSGRFSYNEQFF	TGTGCCAGTAGTATAACTAGCGGGAGATTCTCCTACAATGAGCAGTTCTTC